The 20 T cell receptor beta chains presented below share a single source sample, sequenced in a study of vaccination and CD4 T cells after COVID-19 (dated by TCRdb to 2021 to 2024). Library preparation employed PCR. These reads were obtained on an Illumina iSeq 100. DNA from cultured CD4+ T cells underwent TCR sequencing with the Oncomine TCR Beta short-read assay at the Johns Hopkins FTIC core. Starting from the raw public reads, TCRdb applied fastp trimming at Q25, assembled clones with MiXCR and retained in-frame beta chains. Each CDR3 protein appears once, grouped with its most common genes and DNA. Here the sample has roughly 20,000 distinct CDR3 sequences; about 52% occur a single time. 7.4% of the sample comes from the top ten. The sample's treatment or condition, from its label and the paper: approximately nine-day PBMC culture with coronavirus spike peptide pools or control peptides (ViraFEST assay).

These TCRs are of unknown antigen specificity. Sequenced input: CD4+ T cells from blood, cultured in vitro. The receptors come from a human donor who had recovered from COVID-19.

The chain is built from TRBV5-1 and TRBJ2-5; the match to TRBD2 covers 12 bases. V shed 1 base and J 0 bases; nucleotides not matched to a gene: 1. Germline loops: CDR1 SGHRS, CDR2 YFSETQ. This CDR3 comprises 16 residues. CDR3 in DNA: TGCGCCAGCAGCTTGACTAGCGGGGGGTACCAAGAGACCCAGTACTTC. Encoded protein: CASSLTSGGYQETQYF.

The chain links TRBV19 to TRBJ2-1; 8 bases align to TRBD2. The CDR3 is made up of 15 amino acids. Germline CDR1 reads LNHDA; CDR2 reads SQIVND (reference sequence). Losses at the gene ends were 3 bases for V and 8 bases for J; bases not matched to a gene: 9. The chain's CDR3 is CASSIGGAIEDEQFF. The CDR3 bases are TGTGCCAGTAGTATCGGGGGGGCGATCGAAGATGAGCAGTTCTTC.

This rearrangement joins TRBV19 to TRBJ2-2, with 7 bases identical to TRBD1. The CDR3 has 16 amino acids. Germline lookup yields CDR1 LNHDA and CDR2 SQIVND (reference sequence). The V gene end was trimmed by 4 bases and the J gene end by 0 bases; junction bases not matched to a gene: 5. CDR3 loop: CASSTRTGSNTGELFF. In DNA, the CDR3 is TGTGCCAGTAGTACCCGGACAGGTTCGAACACCGGGGAGCTGTTTTTT.

V gene TRBV24-1 combines with J gene TRBJ1-1, with D possibly matching TRBD1 (5 bases). This CDR3 region has 13 residues. The V gene lost 7 bases and the J gene lost 4 bases, with 12 bases spanning the gap. Germline assignment: CDR1 KGHDR and CDR2 SFDVKD. CDR3 in DNA: TGTGCCACCAGGGCGGGGGGTCGCACTGAAGCTTTCTTT. Encoded protein: CATRAGGRTEAFF.

CDR3 coding DNA: TGTGCCAGCAGCCAAAGCGGGGGGGCCAGAGAGACCCAGTACTTC. This encodes CASSQSGGARETQYF. This chain links TRBV14 with TRBJ2-5, with 10 bases fitting TRBD2. V gave up 2 bases and J gave up 4 bases; unmatched junction bases: 4. Germline loops: CDR1 SGHDN, CDR2 FVKESK. CDR3 length equals 15 residues.

This clonotype was detected only once. V gene TRBV11-3 combines with J gene TRBJ1-3, with D possibly being TRBD1 (5 bases). Germline V gives CDR1 SGHNT, CDR2 YENEEA. Trimming pared 5 bases from V and 8 bases from J, leaving 13 bases between. CDR3 size: 13 residues. CDR3 in amino acids: CASSRERRDTIYF. The CDR3 nucleotides read TGTGCCAGCAGCCGAGAGCGCAGGGACACCATATATTTT.

The rearrangement joins TRBV19 to TRBJ1-1; D is unclear. The V end was cut by 3 bases, the J end by 3 bases, with 8 bases between. The CDR3 totals 13 residues. Per germline, CDR1 LNHDA and CDR2 SQIVND (reference sequence). CDR3 residues: CASSIKVDTEAFF. CDR3 nucleotide sequence: TGTGCCAGTAGTATTAAGGTCGACACTGAAGCTTTCTTT.

This clonotype was observed a handful of times. This chain joins TRBV25-1 and TRBJ1-2; TRBD1 agrees at 8 bases. CDR3 size: 15 residues. From germline, CDR1 is MGHDK and CDR2 SYGVNS. With 6 bases clipped from V and 4 bases from J, the junction kept 10 bases outside the gene matches. CDR3 DNA: TGTGCCAGCAGGGCAGGGGGCCCTAAGGTCTATGGCTACACCTTC. Residues: CASRAGGPKVYGYTF.

The genes are TRBV6-1 and TRBJ1-2; the D is unclear. The CDR3 loop spans 12 amino acids. The V end lost 8 bases, the J end lost 0 bases, and 7 bases lay between the germline ends. Looked up from germline, CDR1 is MNHNS and CDR2 is SASEGT. CDR3 sequence (DNA): TGTGCCAGCTCCCCGACTAACTATGGCTACACCTTC. Its protein is CASSPTNYGYTF.

This clonotype has a handful of counts. The V gene is TRBV15, the J gene TRBJ2-3; TRBD2 matches 11 bases. From germline, CDR1 is LNHNV and CDR2 YYDKDF (reference sequence). Germline trimming cut 0 bases from V and 3 bases from J; bases unmatched to any gene: 14. CDR3 size: 20 residues. In DNA form, the CDR3 reads TGTGCCACCAGCAGAGAACCAGGCGGCCGGCTAGCGGGGGGAACAGATACGCAGTATTTT. Protein: CATSREPGGRLAGGTDTQYF. The whole variable domain, remainder taken from reference TRBV15 and TRBJ2-3, is DAMVIQNPRYQVTQFGKPVTLSCSQTLNHNVMYWYQQKSSQAPKLLFHYYDKDFNNEADTPDNFQSRRPNTSFCFLDIRSPGLGDTAMYLCATSREPGGRLAGGTDTQYFGPGTRLTVL.

This clonotype was seen only a few times. The chain recombines TRBV6-1 with TRBJ1-5; D possibly corresponds to TRBD1 (6 bases). V shed 4 bases and J shed 2 bases, with 15 bases lying between them. The CDR3 totals 16 residues. The germline gives CDR1 MNHNS, CDR2 SASEGT. CDR3 region: CASSVQGPLGNQPQHF. CDR3 bases: TGTGCCAGCAGTGTACAGGGTCCCTTGGGCAATCAGCCCCAGCATTTT.

The chain links TRBV19 to TRBJ1-5; 7 nucleotides line up with TRBD1. CDR1 and CDR2 (germline): LNHDA, SQIVND (reference sequence). CDR3 length equals 14 residues. With 6 bases clipped from V and 4 bases from J, the junction kept 6 bases outside the gene matches. CDR3 nucleotides: TGTGCCAGTAGAGGGACAGTTGAAAATCAGCCCCAGCATTTT. Amino acid sequence: CASRGTVENQPQHF.

Only a few counts were recorded for this clonotype. V is TRBV6-1 and J is TRBJ1-2, with TRBD1 identical over 7 bases. V trimming: 6 bases; J trimming: 4 bases; junction bases outside the gene matches: 8. This CDR3 spans 14 amino acids. CDR1 and CDR2 from the germline V gene are MNHNS and SASEGT. The CDR3 DNA sequence: TGTGCCAGCAGGGAGACAGGGTCTGTCTATGGCTACACCTTC. Protein sequence: CASRETGSVYGYTF.

There are a few counts of this clonotype. DNA of the CDR3: TGTGCCAGCAGTTACACTCCTTCCCATGGCTACACCTTC. It specifies CASSYTPSHGYTF. The chain recombines TRBV6-5 with TRBJ1-2, with D hard to call. CDR1 MNHEY and CDR2 SVGAGI come from the germline V gene. The CDR3 consists of 13 residues. Trimming shortened V by 2 bases and J by 6 bases, and 10 bases separated the two germline ends.

This clonotype appeared a few times. The chain is built from TRBV20-1 and TRBJ1-5, with 7 positions matching TRBD1. The J segment lost 7 bases and the V segment lost 0 bases, leaving 6 bases of the junction unmatched. This CDR3 is 14 amino acids long. Germline CDR1 is DFQATT and CDR2 is SNEGSKA (reference sequence). CDR3 loop: CSARDDRGRQPQHF. The CDR3 coding sequence is TGCAGTGCTAGAGATGATAGGGGGCGGCAGCCCCAGCATTTT.

The rearrangement links TRBV4-1 to TRBJ2-7, with a tentative D call TRBD2 (6 bases). Trimming removed 0 bases from V and 5 bases from J, with 11 bases in between. From germline, CDR1 is MGHRA and CDR2 YSYEKL. CDR3 length: 14 residues. The CDR3 is CASSQELAGDEQYF. CDR3 DNA: TGCGCCAGCAGCCAAGAACTAGCTGGGGACGAGCAGTACTTC.

The gene calls are TRBV6-1 and TRBJ1-6; D not resolved. CDR1 and CDR2 (germline): MNHNS, SASEGT. Trimming stripped 7 bases from V and 7 bases from J, with 17 bases between. There are 15 residues in the CDR3. CDR3 DNA: TGTGCCAGCAATTCGGCCAACCTGGGGAATTCACCCCTCCACTTT. This gives the protein CASNSANLGNSPLHF.

The gene calls are TRBV15 and TRBJ1-2; D gene unclear. The CDR3 spans 15 residues. The germline V gene has CDR1 LNHNV and CDR2 YYDKDF (reference sequence). V was cut by 4 bases and J by 6 bases, with 18 bases left in between. CDR3 DNA sequence: TGTGCCACCAGCAAAGATATCCTCCCTACGGATGGCTACACCTTC. As protein: CATSKDILPTDGYTF. The whole variable domain, filled in from reference TRBV15 and TRBJ1-2, reads DAMVIQNPRYQVTQFGKPVTLSCSQTLNHNVMYWYQQKSSQAPKLLFHYYDKDFNNEADTPDNFQSRRPNTSFCFLDIRSPGLGDTAMYLCATSKDILPTDGYTFGSGTRLTVV.

The V call is TRBV7-2, the J call TRBJ1-6, with D uncertain. Germline CDR1 reads SGHTA; CDR2 reads FQGNSA. The CDR3 length is 15 residues. Trimming stripped 5 bases from V and 9 bases from J, with 17 bases between. In DNA form, the CDR3 reads TGTGCCAGCAGCCTTGGACGGGGAGGAAGTTCACCCCTCCACTTT. Protein sequence: CASSLGRGGSSPLHF.

The chain combines TRBV30 with TRBJ1-2; D not resolved. Trimming cost V 3 bases and J 4 bases, with 12 bases left between them. The CDR3 extends over 13 amino acids. CDR1 GTSNPN and CDR2 SVGIG come from the germline V gene (reference sequence). DNA for the CDR3: TGTGCCTGGAGAGGAGGACGGACCTATGGCTACACCTTC. This translates into CAWRGGRTYGYTF.